The 10 T cell receptor beta chains given below trace back to one sample, sequenced in a study of blood T cell repertoires in COVID-19. The table came from immunoSEQ multiplex PCR; TCRdb's copy has only in-frame clones and leaves some out. Of some 200,000 clones in the sample, 70% to 90% were seen once. The material sequenced was peripheral blood. The receptor source for this set is a woman in her 70s with acute or convalescent COVID-19.

The chain recombines TRBV6-5 with TRBJ2-1; 9 bases align to TRBD2. The CDR3 covers 13 residues. The junction had 4 bases not matched to a gene; V was cut back by 6 bases and J by 7 bases. Looked up from germline, CDR1 is MNHEY and CDR2 is SVGAGI. CDR3 DNA: TGTGCCAGCAGAGCGGGAGGATCTAATGAGCAGTTCTTC. It is translated as CASRAGGSNEQFF.

The chain joins TRBV5-1 to TRBJ1-1, with D tentatively TRBD1 (6 bases). Trimming shortened V by 6 bases and J by 1 base, and 16 bases separated the two germline ends. The CDR3 consists of 15 residues. Germline CDR1 is SGHRS and CDR2 is YFSETQ. The CDR3 spells CASTPRDMGNTEAFF. CDR3 nucleotide sequence: TGCGCCAGCACTCCCCGGGACATGGGGAACACTGAAGCTTTCTTT.

J is TRBJ1-6 and V is TRBV9; unclear D gene. Germline V gene lookup returns CDR1 SGDLS and CDR2 YYNGEE. The germline V and J ends were trimmed by 4 bases and 10 bases, with 9 bases remaining between them. The CDR3 extends over 12 amino acids. CDR3 in DNA: TGTGCCAGCAGCATCCCCGGGTCACCCCTCCACTTT. This codes for CASSIPGSPLHF.

J is TRBJ1-3 and V is TRBV5-4; 10 positions match TRBD1. This CDR3 spans 16 amino acids. CDR1 and CDR2 from the germline V gene are SGHNT and YYREEE (reference sequence). The trim removed 4 bases at V and 2 bases at J, leaving 6 bases unmatched. CDR3 residues: CASSGPGQGTGNTIYF. The CDR3 DNA follows: TGTGCCAGCAGCGGCCCGGGACAGGGGACTGGAAACACCATATATTTT.

In this sample, this clone turned up once. The gene calls are TRBV6-2 or TRBV6-3 and TRBJ2-1, with D tentatively TRBD2 (6 bases). V was clipped by 2 bases and J by 7 bases, with 18 bases between them. Germline V gene lookup returns CDR1 MNHEY and CDR2 SVGEGT. The CDR3 runs to 16 residues. CDR3 loop: CASSYPRLGERNEQFF. CDR3 in DNA: TGTGCCAGCAGTTACCCAAGACTAGGGGAAAGGAATGAGCAGTTCTTC.

This rearrangement joins TRBV18 to TRBJ2-6; no clear D gene. V was pared by 6 bases and J by 4 bases, with 19 bases between. The CDR3 is 17 amino acids. Germline V gene sequence: CDR1 KGHSH, CDR2 LQKENI. The CDR3: CASSPVPFARGANVLTF. CDR3 bases: TGTGCCAGCTCGCCGGTCCCGTTTGCCCGCGGGGCCAACGTCCTGACTTTC. Variable domain in full (rest from reference TRBV18 and TRBJ2-6): NAGVMQNPRHLVRRRGQEARLRCSPMKGHSHVYWYRQLPEEGLKFMVYLQKENIIDESGMPKERFSAEFPKEGPSILRIQQVVRGDSAAYFCASSPVPFARGANVLTFGAGSRLTVL.

V and J are TRBV27 and TRBJ1-2, with 10 bases aligning to TRBD1. Looked up from germline, CDR1 is MNHEY and CDR2 is SMNVEV (reference sequence). J gave up 5 bases and V 11 bases, and 8 bases lay outside the gene matches. The CDR3 covers 13 residues. The CDR3 nucleotides are TGTGCCGTCTGGACAGGGGGTCGTTATGGCTACACCTTC. Residues: CAVWTGGRYGYTF.

The CDR3 sequence is CASGKTSPGEQFF. The CDR3 DNA reads as TGTGCCAGCGGGAAGACTAGTCCGGGTGAGCAGTTCTTC. The J gene is TRBJ2-1, the V gene TRBV18, with TRBD2 as a possible D gene (6 bases). Germline assignment: CDR1 KGHSH and CDR2 LQKENI. Between the trimmed V and J ends, which lost 8 bases and 9 bases, there was a span of 17 bases. This CDR3 has 13 amino acids.

This sequence joins TRBV27 and TRBJ2-7, with 7 bases that match TRBD2. Germline CDR1 is MNHEY and CDR2 is SMNVEV (reference sequence). V gave up 10 bases and J gave up 2 bases; unmatched junction bases: 8. CDR3 size: 13 residues. Here the CDR3 DNA reads TGTGCCACTACTAGCGCAAACACCTACGAGCAGTACTTC. Translated, it gives CATTSANTYEQYF.

This clone was seen only a few times. This chain connects TRBV28 to TRBJ1-2; 7 bases are a match to TRBD1. The CDR3 has 12 residues. Germline V CDR1 and CDR2: MDHEN, SYDVKM. Trimming took 5 bases from V and 5 from J; bases not matched to a gene: 2. The DNA of the CDR3 is TGTGCCAGCAGTGTGGGACAGTATGGCTACACCTTC. Encoded protein: CASSVGQYGYTF.